One and the same sample provided the 29 T cell receptor beta chains below, sequenced in a study of OX40 agonist ivuxolimab in advanced cancers. Method: immunoSEQ multiplex PCR; TCRdb's copy keeps in-frame clones and lacks some. The repertoire holds about 77,000 clones, with around 83% as singletons. Here the sequenced sample was CD4+ or CD8+ T cells sorted from blood, taken in a trial of the OX40 agonist ivuxolimab. Receptors originate from an adult with an advanced solid tumor such as melanoma, head and neck, liver or kidney cancer.

V gene TRBV2 combines with J gene TRBJ2-2, with 11 bases identical to TRBD2. With 7 bases clipped from V and 4 bases from J, the junction kept 8 bases outside the gene matches. CDR1 SNHLY and CDR2 FYNNEI come from the germline V gene. CDR3 length equals 16 residues. The chain's CDR3 is CASKGSGGASTGELFF. The CDR3 DNA is TGTGCCAGCAAGGGTAGCGGGGGGGCGAGCACCGGGGAGCTGTTTTTT.

The chain couples TRBV5-5 to TRBJ2-3; 9 nucleotides line up with TRBD2. The CDR3 sequence is 15 residues long. Germline V CDR1 and CDR2: SGHKS, YYEKEE (reference sequence). Trimming at V came to 4 bases and at J to 4 bases, leaving 7 bases not matched to a gene. DNA for the CDR3: TGTGCCAGCAGCCAAGAACTAGCGGGCGCAGATACGCAGTATTTT. Translation: CASSQELAGADTQYF.

This clone was counted once. The CDR3 coding sequence is TGTGCCTGGAGTGTGCAGGGGGCTGGGGAGCAGTACTTC. The encoded protein is CAWSVQGAGEQYF. The gene calls are TRBV30 and TRBJ2-7, with 8 bases that match TRBD1. CDR3 length equals 13 residues. Germline CDR1 is GTSNPN and CDR2 is SVGIG (reference sequence). V lost 0 bases to trimming and J lost 7 bases; unmatched junction nucleotides: 5.

The rearrangement joins TRBV12-5 to TRBJ2-1; 7 positions match TRBD2. The CDR3 length is 16 residues. The junction had 9 bases not matched to a gene; V was cut back by 7 bases and J by 0 bases. Germline V CDR1 and CDR2: LGHNT, FRNRAP. CDR3 sequence (DNA): TGTGCTAGTGATACTGCCCAGCGGGACTCCTACAATGAGCAGTTCTTC. This gives the protein CASDTAQRDSYNEQFF.

The chain joins TRBV21-1 to TRBJ2-7; the table calls TRBD1, which could not be checked here. TRBV21-1 is deemed a pseudogene. The CDR3 is made up of 20 amino acids. The CDR3 loop reads CASSKDRRGPGQGVTDEQYF. The CDR3 DNA reads as TGTGCCAGCAGCAAAGATCGGCGGGGCCCGGGACAGGGGGTAACGGACGAGCAGTACTTC.

The chain recombines TRBV6-5 with TRBJ1-2, with D unresolved. Germline V lookup: CDR1 MNHEY, CDR2 SVGAGI. Trimming pared 2 bases from V and 2 bases from J, leaving 12 bases between. CDR3 length: 15 residues. The DNA for the CDR3 is TGTGCCAGCAGTTACGCAGTTTTAGGGAACTATGGCTACACCTTC. Translation: CASSYAVLGNYGYTF.

Concerning this clone: This sample includes further DNA sequences coding for the same CDR3. The rearrangement links TRBV20-1 to TRBJ2-5; the D is unclear. The V gene's germline CDR1 is DFQATT and CDR2 SNEGSKA (reference sequence). The CDR3 covers 10 residues. V lost 4 bases, J lost 5 bases, and 5 bases lay in between. This chain's CDR3 is CSATVETQYF. In nucleotides, the CDR3 is TGCAGTGCTACGGTGGAGACCCAGTACTTC.

CDR3: CASSRGSRGPSEQYF. The CDR3 nucleotides read TGTGCCAGCAGCCGCGGGAGTAGGGGGCCATCCGAGCAGTACTTC. The chain joins TRBV5-6 to TRBJ2-7, with D possibly being TRBD1 or TRBD2 (7 bases each). The germline V and J ends were trimmed by 4 bases and 6 bases, with 20 bases remaining between them. CDR1 is SGHDT and CDR2 is YYEEEE in the germline V gene. The CDR3 length is 15 residues.

The rearrangement links TRBV13 to TRBJ1-1; D remains unclear. Germline V lookup: CDR1 PRHDT, CDR2 FYEKMQ (reference sequence). The length of the CDR3 is 11 residues. Trimming removed 8 bases at V and 0 bases at J, with 4 bases between. The CDR3 DNA follows: TGTGCCAGCGCTCTGAACACTGAAGCTTTCTTT. It encodes CASALNTEAFF.

The CDR3: CARDRGEVFGYTF. Written as DNA, the CDR3 is TGTGCCAGGGACAGGGGAGAGGTATTTGGCTACACCTTC. The chain has TRBV2 and TRBJ1-2; 9 bases fit TRBD1. Germline V gives CDR1 SNHLY, CDR2 FYNNEI. V lost 9 bases to trimming and J lost 7 bases; unmatched junction nucleotides: 9. The CDR3 spans 13 residues.

This clone was picked up a small number of times. The rearrangement uses TRBV4-2 and TRBJ2-1; no clear D. Trimming took off 0 bases at V and 6 bases at J, with 12 bases between the two ends. This CDR3 contains 15 residues. Germline V gene data show CDR1 as LGHNA and CDR2 as YNFKEQ. The CDR3 loop is CASSQEGNGINEQFF. In nucleotides, the CDR3 is TGTGCCAGCAGCCAAGAAGGCAATGGCATCAATGAGCAGTTCTTC.

This chain links TRBV7-9 with TRBJ2-3, with 9 nucleotides matching TRBD1. This CDR3 spans 15 amino acids. Germline CDR1 and CDR2: SEHNR and FQNEAQ (reference sequence). Losses at the gene ends were 5 bases for V and 4 bases for J; bases not matched to a gene: 7. CDR3 loop: CASSAGTGRADTQYF. In DNA, the CDR3 is TGTGCCAGCAGCGCCGGGACAGGGAGAGCAGATACGCAGTATTTT.

The genes are TRBV2 and TRBJ1-2, with TRBD1 identical over 7 bases. The CDR3 contains 14 residues. Germline V lookup: CDR1 SNHLY, CDR2 FYNNEI. V gave up 4 bases and J gave up 4 bases; unmatched junction bases: 6. The CDR3 sequence: CASSGQGGSYGYTF. In nucleotides, the CDR3 is TGTGCCAGCAGTGGACAGGGTGGGAGCTATGGCTACACCTTC.

The chain couples TRBV6-1 to TRBJ2-1; no clear D. The germline gives CDR1 MNHNS, CDR2 SASEGT. Between the trimmed V and J ends, which lost 1 base and 10 bases, there was a span of 11 bases. The CDR3 is 13 amino acids. Here the CDR3 DNA reads TGTGCCAGCAGTGAAGTAGTCCGTAGGGAGCAGTTCTTC. It codes for CASSEVVRREQFF.

The V call is TRBV5-4, the J call TRBJ2-5; D is unresolved. The germline CDR1 and CDR2 sequences are SGHNT and YYREEE (reference sequence). V was trimmed by 0 bases and J by 2 bases, leaving 5 bases between them. CDR3 length equals 13 residues. For the CDR3, the DNA is TGTGCCAGCAGCTTGGTTCCGCAAGAGACCCAGTACTTC. Its translation: CASSLVPQETQYF. Full variable domain (missing parts from reference TRBV5-4 and TRBJ2-5): ETGVTQSPTHLIKTRGQQVTLRCSSQSGHNTVSWYQQALGQGPQFIFQYYREEENGRGNFPPRFSGLQFPNYSSELNVNALELDDSALYLCASSLVPQETQYFGPGTRLLVL.

The rearrangement links TRBV27 to TRBJ2-5; the D gene is possibly TRBD2 (5 bases). In germline, CDR1 is MNHEY, CDR2 SMNVEV (reference sequence). Trimming stripped 4 bases from V and 5 bases from J, with 14 bases between. The CDR3 is made up of 14 amino acids. Here the CDR3 DNA reads TGTGCCAGCAGTTCTGCGGGTGAGGTTGAGACCCAGTACTTC. The encoded protein is CASSSAGEVETQYF.

This chain uses TRBV28 with TRBJ1-1, with 7 positions matching TRBD1. The CDR3 is 19 residues long. Germline values: CDR1 MDHEN, CDR2 SYDVKM. With 6 bases clipped from V and 8 bases from J, the junction kept 27 bases outside the gene matches. The DNA of the CDR3 is TGTGCCAGCAGGCCCCAAGGGGGCTACCGGCTATTGAATAAAGCAGAAGCTTTCTTT. As protein: CASRPQGGYRLLNKAEAFF.

The rearrangement uses TRBV19 and TRBJ1-1; a possible D gene is TRBD1 (5 bases). V dropped 5 bases and J dropped 6 bases, with 25 bases sitting between them. CDR1 and CDR2 (germline): LNHDA, SQIVND (reference sequence). This CDR3 spans 17 amino acids. The chain's CDR3 is CASSLRGAGRRVAEAFF. CDR3 sequence (DNA): TGTGCCAGTAGTCTCCGGGGCGCGGGACGGCGGGTCGCTGAAGCTTTCTTT.

About this clone: The sample has other DNA sequences that encode this CDR3 too. This chain uses TRBV19 with TRBJ1-5; D is unresolved. The CDR3 length is 13 residues. V gave up 4 bases and J gave up 3 bases, with 7 bases separating them. Germline loops: CDR1 LNHDA, CDR2 SQIVND (reference sequence). CDR3: CASSTGFNQPQHF. The DNA of the CDR3 is TGTGCCAGTAGTACCGGTTTCAATCAGCCCCAGCATTTT.

As concerns this clone: At one end, the junction sequence differs from germline, possibly due to a read error. The V gene is TRBV11-3, the J gene TRBJ2-6, with TRBD1 as a possible D gene (5 bases). The CDR3 consists of 12 residues. Germline CDR1 is SGHNT and CDR2 is YENEEA. The DNA of the CDR3 is TGTGCCAGCAGCTCCAGGGCCGACGTCCTGACTTTC. Protein: CASSSRADVLTF.

The chain has TRBV7-9 and TRBJ2-7; 14 bases are a match to TRBD2. Germline V gene sequence: CDR1 SEHNR, CDR2 FQNEAQ (reference sequence). With 5 bases clipped from V and 7 bases from J, the junction kept 13 bases outside the gene matches. The CDR3 runs to 17 residues. The CDR3 sequence: CASSPNGTSGRVGEQYF. The CDR3 bases are TGTGCCAGCAGCCCAAACGGGACTAGCGGGAGAGTGGGAGAGCAGTACTTC.

The V gene is TRBV11-2, the J gene TRBJ2-6; no clear D gene. Germline V gene sequence: CDR1 SGHAT, CDR2 FQNNGV. V lost 0 bases to trimming and J lost 0 bases, with 9 bases between them. The CDR3 length is 17 residues. CDR3 sequence reads: CASSLDAPISGANVLTF. CDR3 DNA sequence: TGTGCCAGCAGCTTAGATGCGCCGATCTCTGGGGCCAACGTCCTGACTTTC. The full variable domain, its missing parts supplied by reference TRBV11-2 and TRBJ2-6, is EAGVAQSPRYKIIEKRQSVAFWCNPISGHATLYWYQQILGQGPKLLIQFQNNGVVDDSQLPKDRFSAERLKGVDSTLKIQPAKLEDSAVYLCASSLDAPISGANVLTFGAGSRLTVL.

This clone was counted only a few times. This chain uses TRBV18 with TRBJ2-2; 8 bases are shared with TRBD1. This CDR3 contains 18 residues. Trimming cost V 3 bases and J 1 base; bases outside gene matches: 10. Germline values: CDR1 KGHSH, CDR2 LQKENI. The CDR3, as DNA: TGTGCCAGCTCACCCAAAGGACAGGGAGCCGTGAACACCGGGGAGCTGTTTTTT. Translation gives CASSPKGQGAVNTGELFF.

The chain recombines TRBV5-1 with TRBJ1-5; 11 positions agree with TRBD1. Trimming cost V 4 bases and J 4 bases; bases outside gene matches: 4. Germline lookup yields CDR1 SGHRS and CDR2 YFSETQ. The CDR3 is made up of 15 amino acids. CDR3 in amino acids: CASSIGTGGNQPQHF. CDR3 nucleotide sequence: TGCGCCAGCAGCATAGGGACAGGGGGAAATCAGCCCCAGCATTTT.

The gene calls are TRBV19 and TRBJ2-5; perhaps TRBD2 as D (5 bases). From germline, CDR1 is LNHDA and CDR2 SQIVND (reference sequence). Trimming shortened V by 3 bases and J by 4 bases, and 12 bases separated the two germline ends. This CDR3 has 14 amino acids. In DNA form, the CDR3 reads TGTGCCAGTAGTATCGGGATCGAAGGAGAGACCCAGTACTTC. Its translation is CASSIGIEGETQYF.

The rearrangement links TRBV11-2 to TRBJ2-7; 9 bases agree with TRBD1. This CDR3 region has 13 residues. The germline V gene has CDR1 SGHAT and CDR2 FQNNGV. The V and J ends lost 5 bases and 5 bases, in that order; junction bases with no gene match: 4. The CDR3 reads CASSADRGDEQYF. The CDR3 nucleotides read TGTGCCAGCAGCGCCGACAGGGGGGACGAGCAGTACTTC.

The chain joins TRBV5-4 to TRBJ2-3, with D perhaps TRBD2 (6 bases). Germline values: CDR1 SGHNT, CDR2 YYREEE (reference sequence). The CDR3 loop spans 15 amino acids. Between the trimmed V and J ends, which lost 3 bases and 3 bases, there was a span of 14 bases. CDR3 DNA: TGTGCCAGCAGCTCTCTCGTCGGGGGTACAGATACGCAGTATTTT. Translated: CASSSLVGGTDTQYF.

V is TRBV9 and J is TRBJ1-6; a weak D match, TRBD1 (6 bases). Germline loops: CDR1 SGDLS, CDR2 YYNGEE. V was clipped by 4 bases and J by 9 bases, with 20 bases between them. The CDR3 extends over 16 amino acids. The CDR3 region has the DNA TGTGCCAGCAGCTTAGACTCCGGACAGCCCTTTTCACCCCTCCACTTT. It is translated as CASSLDSGQPFSPLHF.

This chain links TRBV7-3 with TRBJ2-7, with D perhaps matching TRBD1 or TRBD2 (5 bases each). Deletions cut 5 bases from V and 2 bases from J, with 13 bases between. Germline assignment: CDR1 SGHTA and CDR2 FQGTGA. The CDR3 has 14 amino acids. The CDR3 region is CASSPSGAAYEQYF. Written as DNA, the CDR3 is TGTGCCAGCAGCCCCTCCGGGGCGGCCTACGAGCAGTACTTC.